This T cell receptor (beta chain) came from a study of beta chain features in type 1 diabetes. This clone has just a few counts. Antigen unknown. Study findings and constraints: Moderate but significant shortening of TCRB CDR3s was recorded in all four CD4+ subsets from Type 1 diabetes patients. Insertion counts at VDJ junctions were lower in type 1 diabetes patients, who also showed more deletions there.

The investigators reverse transcribed all of the isolated RNA, so they sequenced expressed TCRB transcripts. Measured with immunoSEQ multiplex PCR; TCRdb has only the in-frame clones, and not every one. The data show 200,000 to 300,000 clones, just over 20% seen once. In germline, CDR1 is LNHDA, CDR2 SQIVND (reference sequence). The CDR3 loop spans 14 amino acids. The germline V and J ends were trimmed by 5 bases and 1 base, with 10 bases remaining between them. The sample consisted of naive CD4+ T cells from blood. The sequence was collected from a woman in her thirties or forties with type 1 diabetes. The chain joins TRBV19 to TRBJ2-3; D not certain. CDR3 region: CASSHQSGTDTQYF. CDR3 in DNA: TGTGCCAGTAGTCACCAGTCTGGCACAGATACGCAGTATTTT.